The rows below give T cell receptor beta chains drawn from one sample of a study of blood T cell repertoires in COVID-19. The table came from immunoSEQ multiplex PCR; TCRdb's copy has only in-frame clones and leaves some out. This table holds 55,000 to 90,000 clones, about four fifths found once. The specimen was peripheral blood. The receptors derive from a woman aged 55 to 70 with acute or convalescent COVID-19. Both conserved end residues are trimmed from each CDR3. D genes are given only for firm matches.

j_gene	d_gene	v_gene	CDR3aa
TRBJ1-1	TRBD1	TRBV5-1	ASSLGGGTGATEAF
TRBJ1-1	-	TRBV2	ASSTGMTRWNTEAF
TRBJ2-7	-	TRBV2	ASTDGTSYEQY
TRBJ1-5	-	TRBV2	ASSRQVINQPQH
TRBJ1-1	-	TRBV18	ASSSQGSEAF
TRBJ1-1	-	TRBV9	ASSAHGYTEAF
TRBJ1-6	-	TRBV7-2	ASSLGRLSPLH
TRBJ1-4	-	TRBV4-2	ASTVDSLDEKLF
TRBJ1-2	-	TRBV7-2	ASSLKAGDYGYT
TRBJ1-2	TRBD1	TRBV27	ASRQGDRDNYGYT
TRBJ2-3	TRBD2	TRBV5-1	ASSLASGGTDTQY
TRBJ1-2	TRBD1	TRBV6-1	ASSEPSQGGGYT
TRBJ2-7	TRBD2	TRBV9	ASSGATSGDEQY
TRBJ2-1	TRBD1	TRBV5-4	ASSRTGRYNEQF
TRBJ1-2	-	TRBV28	ASSSLRGYT
TRBJ1-6	TRBD1	TRBV4-1	ASRDTGGGSPLH
TRBJ1-6	-	TRBV6-5	ASSYSKLRSPLH
TRBJ2-7	-	TRBV25-1	ASTLGGEQY
TRBJ1-2	TRBD1	TRBV6-5	ASSTGGRLYGYT
TRBJ2-5	-	TRBV6-1	ASSEGRGIQETQY
TRBJ1-5	-	TRBV9	ASSVEGASNQPQH
TRBJ2-1	TRBD2	TRBV9	ASSAGTSPPYNEQF
TRBJ1-2	TRBD1	TRBV19	ASSGRTGNGYT
TRBJ2-3	TRBD2	TRBV7-8	ASSLPTSGGGTQY